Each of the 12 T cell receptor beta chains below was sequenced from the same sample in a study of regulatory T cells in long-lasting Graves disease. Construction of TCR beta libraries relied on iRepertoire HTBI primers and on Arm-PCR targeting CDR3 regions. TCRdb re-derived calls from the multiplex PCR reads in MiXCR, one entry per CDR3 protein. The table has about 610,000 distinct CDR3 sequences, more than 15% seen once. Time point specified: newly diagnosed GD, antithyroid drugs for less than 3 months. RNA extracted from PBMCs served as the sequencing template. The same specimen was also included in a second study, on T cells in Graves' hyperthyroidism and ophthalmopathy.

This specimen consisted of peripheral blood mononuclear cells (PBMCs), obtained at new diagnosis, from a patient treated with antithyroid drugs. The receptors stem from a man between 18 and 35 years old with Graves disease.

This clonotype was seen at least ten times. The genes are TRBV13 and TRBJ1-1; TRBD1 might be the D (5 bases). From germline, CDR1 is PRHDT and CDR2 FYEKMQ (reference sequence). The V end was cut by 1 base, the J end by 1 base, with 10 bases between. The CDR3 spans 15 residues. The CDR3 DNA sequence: TGTGCCAGCAGCTTAGCGGTAGGGGAGAACACTGAAGCTTTCTTT. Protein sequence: CASSLAVGENTEAFF. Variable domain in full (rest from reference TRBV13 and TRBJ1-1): AAGVIQSPRHLIKEKRETATLKCYPIPRHDTVYWYQQGPGQDPQFLISFYEKMQSDKGSIPDRFSAQQFSDYHSELNMSSLELGDSALYFCASSLAVGENTEAFFGQGTRLTVV.

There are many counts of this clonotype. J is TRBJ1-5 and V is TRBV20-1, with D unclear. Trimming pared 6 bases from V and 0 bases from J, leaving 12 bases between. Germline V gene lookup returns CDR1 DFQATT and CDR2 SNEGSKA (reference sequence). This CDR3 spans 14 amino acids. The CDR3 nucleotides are TGCAGTGCATATACAAGTTATAGCAATCAGCCCCAGCATTTT. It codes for CSAYTSYSNQPQHF.

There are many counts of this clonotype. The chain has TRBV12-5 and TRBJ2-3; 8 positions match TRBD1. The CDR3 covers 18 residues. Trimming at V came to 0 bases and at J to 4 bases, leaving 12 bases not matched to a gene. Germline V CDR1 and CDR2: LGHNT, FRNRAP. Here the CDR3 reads CASGLVQGGIVSADTQYF. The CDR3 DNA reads TGTGCTAGTGGTTTGGTACAGGGGGGAATCGTCAGCGCAGATACGCAGTATTTT.

The CDR3 region has the DNA TGTGCCAGCACCGGGACAGGGGGCGTTTACACTGAAGCTTTCTTT. Its protein product is CASTGTGGVYTEAFF. The rearrangement uses TRBV28 and TRBJ1-1, with 12 bases fitting TRBD1. Germline V lookup: CDR1 MDHEN, CDR2 SYDVKM. The ends lost 7 bases at V and 3 bases at J; junction bases unmatched: 6. This CDR3 has 15 amino acids.

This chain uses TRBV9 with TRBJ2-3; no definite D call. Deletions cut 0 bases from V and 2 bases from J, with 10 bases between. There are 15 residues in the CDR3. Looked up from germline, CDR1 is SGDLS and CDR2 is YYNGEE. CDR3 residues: CASSVVSLDTDTQYF. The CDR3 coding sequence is TGTGCCAGCAGCGTAGTATCTCTTGACACAGATACGCAGTATTTT.

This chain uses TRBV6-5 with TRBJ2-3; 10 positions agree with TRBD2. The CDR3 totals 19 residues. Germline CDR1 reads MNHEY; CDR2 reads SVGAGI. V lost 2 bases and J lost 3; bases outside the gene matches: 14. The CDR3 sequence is CASSYPGLLAGVVTDTQYF. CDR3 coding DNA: TGTGCCAGCAGTTACCCCGGCCTGCTAGCGGGAGTGGTTACAGATACGCAGTATTTT.

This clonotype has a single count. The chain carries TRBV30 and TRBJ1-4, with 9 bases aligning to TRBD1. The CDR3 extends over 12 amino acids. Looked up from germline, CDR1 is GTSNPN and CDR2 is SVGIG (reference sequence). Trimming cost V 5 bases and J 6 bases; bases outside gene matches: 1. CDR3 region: CAWGTGYEKLFF. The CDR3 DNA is TGTGCCTGGGGGACAGGGTATGAAAAACTGTTTTTT.

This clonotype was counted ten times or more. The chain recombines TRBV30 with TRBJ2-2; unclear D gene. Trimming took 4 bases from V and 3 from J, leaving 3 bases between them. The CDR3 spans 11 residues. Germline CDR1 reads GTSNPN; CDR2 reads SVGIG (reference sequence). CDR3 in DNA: TGTGCCTGGACGGACACCGGGGAGCTGTTTTTT. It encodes CAWTDTGELFF.

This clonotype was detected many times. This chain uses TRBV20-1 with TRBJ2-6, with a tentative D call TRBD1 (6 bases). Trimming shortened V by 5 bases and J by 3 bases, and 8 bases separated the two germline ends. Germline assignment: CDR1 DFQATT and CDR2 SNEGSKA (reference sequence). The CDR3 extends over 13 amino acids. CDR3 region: CSAAGDGANVLTF. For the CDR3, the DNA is TGCAGTGCTGCAGGGGATGGGGCCAACGTCCTGACTTTC.

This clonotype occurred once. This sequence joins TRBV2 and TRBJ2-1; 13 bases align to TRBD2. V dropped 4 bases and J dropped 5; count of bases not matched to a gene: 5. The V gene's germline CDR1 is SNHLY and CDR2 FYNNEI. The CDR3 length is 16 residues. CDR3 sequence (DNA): TGTGCCAGCAGTGCCGGGACTAGCGGGAACCACAATGAGCAGTTCTTC. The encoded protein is CASSAGTSGNHNEQFF. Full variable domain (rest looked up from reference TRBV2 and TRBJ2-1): EPEVTQTPSHQVTQMGQEVILRCVPISNHLYFYWYRQILGQKVEFLVSFYNNEISEKSEIFDDQFSVERPDGSNFTLKIRSTKLEDSAMYFCASSAGTSGNHNEQFFGPGTRLTVL.

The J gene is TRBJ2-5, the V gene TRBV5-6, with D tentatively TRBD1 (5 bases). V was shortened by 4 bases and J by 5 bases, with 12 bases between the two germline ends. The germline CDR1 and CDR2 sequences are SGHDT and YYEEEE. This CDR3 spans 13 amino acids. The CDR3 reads CASSQGVQETQYF. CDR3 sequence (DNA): TGTGCCAGCAGCCAAGGGGTTCAGGAGACCCAGTACTTC.

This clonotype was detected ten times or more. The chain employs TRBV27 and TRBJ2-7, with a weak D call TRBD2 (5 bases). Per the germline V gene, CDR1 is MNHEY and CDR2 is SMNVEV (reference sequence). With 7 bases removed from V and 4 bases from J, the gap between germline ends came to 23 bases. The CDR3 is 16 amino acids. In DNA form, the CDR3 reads TGTGCCAGCACCTCGGAACCGACGGGGATCGGGTACGAGCAGTACTTC. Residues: CASTSEPTGIGYEQYF.